The clone carrying this T cell receptor (beta chain) was found a few times. V was clipped by 1 base and J by 5 bases, with 15 bases between them. The CDR3 contains 15 residues. The germline gives CDR1 SGHRS, CDR2 YFSETQ. The sample is drawn from a study of human T cells and chemical hapten exposure. Study context: The study patch tested 0.01% DPC on the upper back and read results at 6 days.

TCRdb used MiXCR to reprocess the RACE reads, holding one entry per CDR3 protein. This table has about 350,000 distinct CDR3 sequences, 4.5% to 7% appearing once. The time point denotes: pre-sensitization, week 0. The treatment: therapeutic diphenylcyclopropenone sensitization with weekly scalp DPC. Unseparated into fractions, whole blood served as the source from which total RNA was extracted. The material was whole blood, obtained in connection with sensitization to the hapten diphenylcyclopropenone (DPC). The chain recombines TRBV5-1 with TRBJ1-1, with D possibly TRBD1 on 5 matching bases. This clonotype was obtained from a woman under 30 with alopecia areata. Some clones in this sample may be carry-over from other donors' samples. CDR3 amino acids: CASSLTRGPDTEAFF. CDR3 coding DNA: TGCGCCAGCAGCTTGACCCGGGGCCCTGATACTGAAGCTTTCTTT.